This T cell receptor (beta chain) was captured in a study of response to subunit inactivated influenza vaccine. Trimming stripped 2 bases from V and 2 bases from J, with 11 bases between. The CDR3 extends over 15 amino acids. Germline CDR1 is SGHRS and CDR2 is YFSETQ. Via MiXCR, TCRdb re-called the RT-PCR reads, giving one row per CDR3 protein. Among about 520,000 distinct CDR3 sequences listed, approximately 7.2% were seen once. This TCR was sampled from a man between 50 and 75 years old who received an inactivated influenza vaccine. The chain uses TRBV5-1 and TRBJ1-3; the D is unclear. Sample: PBMCs from blood, taken less than 30 months after vaccination. CDR3 DNA sequence: TGCGCCAGCAGCTTCACCCCACCCCCTGGAAACACCATATATTTT. This encodes CASSFTPPPGNTIYF.